A single sample is the source of the 30 T cell receptor beta chains below, sequenced in a study of blood T cell repertoires in COVID-19. Using immunoSEQ multiplex PCR, the repertoire was profiled, and TCRdb retains in-frame clones only, with some absent. The sample holds roughly 52,000 clones, roughly 87% seen once. The sequencing sample was made of peripheral blood. These receptors were taken from a middle-aged man with COVID-19, enrolled during active disease.

The gene calls are TRBV3-1 (or the pseudogene TRBV3-2) and TRBJ2-5; possible D gene TRBD1, 5 bases. CDR1 LGHDT and CDR2 YNNKEL come from the germline V gene (reference sequence). CDR3 length: 14 residues. Trimming stripped 1 base from V and 5 bases from J, with 11 bases between. The DNA of the CDR3 is TGTGCCAGCAGCCAAGTCTCGGCAGGGGAGACCCAGTACTTC. It encodes CASSQVSAGETQYF.

The J gene is TRBJ2-2, the V gene TRBV19, with 8 positions matching TRBD1. CDR1 is LNHDA, CDR2 SQIVND, per germline (reference sequence). This CDR3 is 15 amino acids long. Germline trimming cut 7 bases from V and 4 bases from J; bases unmatched to any gene: 8. The CDR3 is CASKKDRAVTGELFF. In nucleotides, the CDR3 is TGTGCCAGTAAAAAGGACAGGGCCGTCACCGGGGAGCTGTTTTTT.

A few counts support this clone. The junction and the germline gene differ at one end; a read error may be behind it. The genes are TRBV27 and TRBJ2-7, with 7 positions matching TRBD1. Germline-derived CDR1 and CDR2 are MNHEY and SMNVEV (reference sequence). The CDR3 covers 15 residues. CDR3: CASRGTGTASHEQYF. As DNA, the CDR3 is TGTGCCAGCAGGGGTACCGGGACAGCCTCCCACGAGCAGTACTTC.

J is TRBJ1-1 and V is TRBV25-1; possible D gene TRBD1, 6 bases. This CDR3 is 15 amino acids long. V was trimmed by 4 bases and J by 2 bases, leaving 14 bases between them. Germline V CDR1 and CDR2: MGHDK, SYGVNS. CDR3 DNA: TGTGCCAGCAGTGTGGGGGGGCATTCAAACACTGAAGCTTTCTTT. Protein sequence: CASSVGGHSNTEAFF.

The chain employs TRBV30 and TRBJ2-3, with D perhaps matching TRBD1 (5 bases). The CDR3 loop spans 13 amino acids. The V and J ends lost 3 bases and 6 bases respectively, with 13 bases between them. Per germline, CDR1 GTSNPN and CDR2 SVGIG (reference sequence). The CDR3 sequence is CAWSLGARDTQYF. CDR3 in DNA: TGTGCCTGGAGCTTAGGGGCGAGGGATACGCAGTATTTT.

The chain is built from TRBV7-9 and TRBJ2-7; no clear D gene. This CDR3 has 13 amino acids. The germline V and J ends were trimmed by 4 bases and 0 bases, with 7 bases remaining between them. Looked up from germline, CDR1 is SEHNR and CDR2 is FQNEAQ (reference sequence). The CDR3 DNA is TGTGCCAGCAGCTCTACAGCCTCCTACGAGCAGTACTTC. This encodes CASSSTASYEQYF.

The rearrangement links TRBV6-5 to TRBJ2-3; 8 bases align to TRBD2. Germline CDR1 and CDR2: MNHEY and SVGAGI. Trimming at V came to 2 bases and at J to 4 bases, leaving 5 bases not matched to a gene. This CDR3 spans 15 amino acids. Here the CDR3 reads CASSYAGGWADTQYF. The CDR3 nucleotides are TGTGCCAGCAGTTACGCGGGGGGCTGGGCAGATACGCAGTATTTT.

The V and J genes are TRBV15 and TRBJ1-1; D might be TRBD1 (5 bases). There are 16 residues in the CDR3. V was pared by 5 bases and J by 0 bases, with 16 bases between. Germline CDR1 reads LNHNV; CDR2 reads YYDKDF (reference sequence). The CDR3 nucleotides are TGTGCCACCAGCCTTTCCGGTCGGGGGATGAACACTGAAGCTTTCTTT. This codes for CATSLSGRGMNTEAFF.

The gene calls are TRBV19 and TRBJ1-6; D unclear. The CDR3 is 13 amino acids. The V end lost 2 bases, the J end lost 6 bases, and 5 bases lay between the germline ends. CDR1 LNHDA and CDR2 SQIVND come from the germline V gene (reference sequence). The CDR3 reads CASSITANSPLHF. CDR3 sequence (DNA): TGTGCCAGTAGTATAACAGCTAATTCACCCCTCCACTTT.

The J gene is TRBJ1-1, the V gene TRBV27, with 10 bases fitting TRBD1. J was trimmed by 1 base and V by 2 bases; bases with no gene match: 1. The CDR3 runs 15 residues. The V gene's germline CDR1 is MNHEY and CDR2 SMNVEV (reference sequence). CDR3 sequence (DNA): TGTGCCAGCAGTTTAGGACAGGGGGGGAACACTGAAGCTTTCTTT. It yields the protein CASSLGQGGNTEAFF.

The chain is built from TRBV5-5 and TRBJ2-2, with a possible D match to TRBD2 (6 bases). In germline, CDR1 is SGHKS, CDR2 YYEKEE (reference sequence). The CDR3 is 14 amino acids. V lost 7 bases to trimming and J lost 3 bases, with 13 bases between them. The CDR3 DNA follows: TGTGCCAGCCGGCTTAGCGGCCACACCGGGGAGCTGTTTTTT. It is translated as CASRLSGHTGELFF.

V is TRBV19 and J is TRBJ2-2; D might be TRBD2 (6 bases). This CDR3 spans 14 amino acids. CDR1 is LNHDA and CDR2 is SQIVND in the germline V gene (reference sequence). Deletions cut 7 bases from V and 4 bases from J, with 13 bases between. This chain's CDR3 is CASTIGGGTGELFF. The CDR3 DNA is TGTGCCAGTACAATCGGGGGTGGCACCGGGGAGCTGTTTTTT.

V gene TRBV25-1 combines with J gene TRBJ1-6; D gene unclear. In germline, CDR1 is MGHDK, CDR2 SYGVNS. This CDR3 is built from 14 residues. Deletions cut 10 bases from V and 7 bases from J, with 17 bases between. CDR3 residues: CATRALLGNSPLHF. The CDR3 DNA reads as TGTGCCACGAGGGCCCTTTTAGGGAATTCACCCCTCCACTTT.

The chain couples TRBV2 to TRBJ2-2, with D tentatively TRBD1 (6 bases). The CDR3 contains 15 residues. V gave up 4 bases and J gave up 5 bases, with 14 bases separating them. Per the germline V gene, CDR1 is SNHLY and CDR2 is FYNNEI. CDR3: CASSGGRDTTGELFF. In DNA form, the CDR3 reads TGTGCCAGCAGTGGTGGCAGGGACACAACCGGGGAGCTGTTTTTT.

The J gene is TRBJ2-1, the V gene TRBV3-1 (or the pseudogene TRBV3-2), with 7 bases aligning to TRBD2. The germline V gene encodes CDR1 LGHDT and CDR2 YNNKEL (reference sequence). J was trimmed by 3 bases and V by 0 bases; bases with no gene match: 5. The CDR3 length is 16 residues. CDR3 protein: CASSQDLLAVYNEQFF. The DNA for the CDR3 is TGTGCCAGCAGCCAAGATCTCCTAGCGGTCTACAATGAGCAGTTCTTC.

This chain joins TRBV11-2 and TRBJ2-2; possible D gene TRBD1, 6 bases. V shed 10 bases and J shed 2 bases, with 17 bases lying between them. This CDR3 is 15 amino acids long. Per the germline V gene, CDR1 is SGHAT and CDR2 is FQNNGV. The CDR3: CATATSDRNTGELFF. CDR3 bases: TGTGCCACTGCGACGTCGGACAGAAACACCGGGGAGCTGTTTTTT.

This chain joins TRBV6-5 and TRBJ2-7; 8 bases fit TRBD1. Germline values: CDR1 MNHEY, CDR2 SVGAGI. The junction had 7 bases not matched to a gene; V was cut back by 6 bases and J by 3 bases. This CDR3 spans 14 amino acids. This chain's CDR3 is CASRGQVSFYEQYF. DNA of the CDR3: TGTGCCAGCAGGGGACAGGTGTCTTTCTACGAGCAGTACTTC.

Notes on this clone: This sample includes further DNA sequences coding for the same CDR3. The gene calls are TRBV5-6 and TRBJ2-4; 7 bases line up with TRBD1. Trimming cost V 2 bases and J 3 bases; bases outside gene matches: 5. CDR1 is SGHDT and CDR2 is YYEEEE in the germline V gene. The CDR3 sequence is 15 residues long. CDR3 region: CASSFLQGDKNIQYF. The CDR3 region has the DNA TGTGCCAGCAGCTTCCTGCAGGGGGACAAAAACATTCAGTACTTC.

The CDR3 spells CASSVGANYGYTF. The CDR3 DNA reads as TGTGCCAGCAGCGTGGGAGCAAACTATGGCTACACCTTC. V is TRBV9 and J is TRBJ1-2; unclear D gene. Trimming took 2 bases from V and 2 from J, leaving 7 bases between them. The CDR3 runs 13 residues. The germline gives CDR1 SGDLS, CDR2 YYNGEE. The full variable domain, rest sourced from reference TRBV9 and TRBJ1-2, is DSGVTQTPKHLITATGQRVTLRCSPRSGDLSVYWYQQSLDQGLQFLIQYYNGEERAKGNILERFSAQQFPDLHSELNLSSLELGDSALYFCASSVGANYGYTFGSGTRLTVV.

About this clone itself: In the same sample, other DNA sequences code for this CDR3. This sequence joins TRBV5-1 and TRBJ2-7; the D gene is possibly TRBD2 (6 bases). Germline CDR1 SGHRS, CDR2 YFSETQ. CDR3 length equals 14 residues. V was clipped by 0 bases and J by 4 bases, with 11 bases between them. CDR3 residues: CASSLVGGSYEQYF. For the CDR3, the DNA is TGCGCCAGCAGCTTGGTGGGAGGATCGTACGAGCAGTACTTC.

The V call is TRBV12-3 or TRBV12-4, the J call TRBJ1-5, with D maybe TRBD1 (6 bases). This CDR3 comprises 12 residues. Deletions cut 4 bases from V and 11 bases from J, with 12 bases between. The CDR3 coding sequence is TGTGCCAGCAGTTCCGGACAGCGCGCCCAGCATTTT. This gives the protein CASSSGQRAQHF.

CDR3 sequence reads: CSADPDGRQARLGGYTF. CDR3 in DNA: TGCAGCGCTGACCCCGATGGACGACAGGCCAGACTGGGGGGCTACACCTTC. The chain uses TRBV29-1 and TRBJ1-2; D may be TRBD1 (6 bases). This CDR3 contains 17 residues. Trimming took 7 bases from V and 8 from J, leaving 32 bases between them. CDR1 is SQVTM, CDR2 ANQGSEA, per germline.

The chain couples TRBV5-1 to TRBJ2-3, with TRBD2 matching 13 bases. Germline V gene lookup returns CDR1 SGHRS and CDR2 YFSETQ. The CDR3 sequence is 17 residues long. Losses at the gene ends were 4 bases for V and 6 bases for J; bases not matched to a gene: 11. CDR3 sequence: CASSLRTSGGAQDTQYF. The CDR3 DNA reads TGCGCCAGCAGCCTCAGGACTAGCGGGGGCGCACAGGATACGCAGTATTTT.

This chain connects TRBV7-3 to TRBJ2-7, with D maybe TRBD2 (5 bases). Trimming removed 1 base at V and 3 bases at J, with 7 bases between. Germline assignment: CDR1 SGHTA and CDR2 FQGTGA. The CDR3 runs 13 residues. CDR3 nucleotide sequence: TGTGCCAGCAGCTTAATCGAGGGCTACGAGCAGTACTTC. Amino acid sequence: CASSLIEGYEQYF.

On this clone: The junction departs from the called germline gene at one end, perhaps through a read error. The chain uses TRBV6-1 and TRBJ2-7, with D perhaps matching TRBD2 (5 bases). The CDR3 is made up of 15 amino acids. Germline CDR1 and CDR2: MNHNS and SASEGT. The CDR3 DNA is TGTGCCAGCAGCGAAGGATTAGGACGGGGATACGAGCAGTACTTC. Its protein is CASSEGLGRGYEQYF.

This clone was recorded once. The rearrangement uses TRBV11-3 and TRBJ2-3; a weak D match, TRBD1 (6 bases). CDR1 is SGHNT and CDR2 is YENEEA in the germline V gene. V was trimmed by 5 bases and J by 6 bases, leaving 24 bases between them. The CDR3 extends over 17 amino acids. CDR3 sequence reads: CASSRIPPGLGADTQYF. The CDR3 coding sequence is TGTGCCAGCAGCCGCATCCCTCCGGGGTTGGGGGCGGATACGCAGTATTTT.

The chain employs TRBV5-1 and TRBJ1-1, with D possibly TRBD1 on 6 matching bases. Germline V lookup: CDR1 SGHRS, CDR2 YFSETQ. The CDR3 sequence is 16 residues long. V lost 1 base and J 0 bases, leaving 13 bases between the germline ends. The CDR3: CASSLTGFPMNTEAFF. The CDR3 DNA follows: TGCGCCAGCAGCTTGACAGGGTTCCCAATGAACACTGAAGCTTTCTTT.

V is TRBV28 and J is TRBJ2-3, with TRBD2 matching over 10 bases. CDR3 length: 14 amino acids. CDR1 and CDR2 (germline): MDHEN, SYDVKM. After removal of 6 bases from V and 6 bases from J, the junction contained 6 bases not matched to a gene. CDR3 in amino acids: CASRSGGAADTQYF. In DNA form, the CDR3 reads TGTGCCAGCAGGAGCGGGGGGGCGGCGGATACGCAGTATTTT.

DNA of the CDR3: TGTGCCAGCAGTTACTCGTCCGGGTCCGGAAACACCATATATTTT. This encodes CASSYSSGSGNTIYF. The V gene is TRBV6-6, the J gene TRBJ1-3; D remains unclear. Trimming left V 0 bases short and J 4 bases short, with 10 bases between. In germline, CDR1 is MNHNY, CDR2 SVGAGI (reference sequence). The CDR3 covers 15 residues.

The chain couples TRBV14 to TRBJ2-7, with 13 bases lining up with TRBD2. Germline V gives CDR1 SGHDN, CDR2 FVKESK. J gave up 7 bases and V 0 bases, and 6 bases lay outside the gene matches. The CDR3 runs to 16 residues. The CDR3 loop reads CASSQEIGLAGVEQYF. The CDR3 DNA reads as TGTGCCAGCAGCCAAGAGATTGGACTAGCGGGAGTTGAGCAGTACTTC.